Each of the 4 T cell receptor beta chains below was sequenced from the same sample in a study of OX40 agonist ivuxolimab in advanced cancers. Clones were sequenced by immunoSEQ multiplex PCR, and TCRdb holds only the in-frame ones, with some missing. The repertoire consists of tens of thousands of clones, with 85% to 95% occurring once and the leading ten covering 6.7%. Sample: CD4+ or CD8+ T cells sorted from blood, taken in a trial of the OX40 agonist ivuxolimab. These receptors all stem from an adult with an advanced solid tumor such as melanoma, head and neck, liver or kidney cancer.

The CDR3 nucleotides read TGTGCCAGCAGCTTATCCGGGGTCACTGAAGCTTTCTTT. This sequence encodes CASSLSGVTEAFF. The chain recombines TRBV13 with TRBJ1-1; no clear D gene. Per the germline V gene, CDR1 is PRHDT and CDR2 is FYEKMQ (reference sequence). This CDR3 spans 13 amino acids. The V gene lost 2 bases and the J gene lost 4 bases, with 8 bases spanning the gap.

The V and J genes are TRBV5-1 and TRBJ1-1, with D maybe TRBD1 (6 bases). The CDR3 spans 17 residues. Trimming stripped 0 bases from V and 0 bases from J, with 15 bases between. The V gene's germline CDR1 is SGHRS and CDR2 YFSETQ. CDR3 in amino acids: CASSLGWTEPMNTEAFF. In DNA, the CDR3 is TGCGCCAGCAGCTTGGGGTGGACAGAGCCCATGAACACTGAAGCTTTCTTT.

In this sample, this clone turned up once. The J gene is TRBJ1-1, the V gene TRBV27; 7 bases are shared with TRBD1. CDR3 length equals 14 residues. Unmatched junction bases numbered 8, after V lost 6 bases and J lost 4 bases. The germline gives CDR1 MNHEY, CDR2 SMNVEV (reference sequence). The CDR3 nucleotides are TGTGCCAGCAGGGGAGAAGGGGGCCGCACTGAAGCTTTCTTT. Translating gives CASRGEGGRTEAFF.

The chain couples TRBV11-2 to TRBJ2-5; D remains unclear. V lost 5 bases and J lost 1, with 8 bases in between. Germline CDR1 is SGHAT and CDR2 is FQNNGV. The CDR3 runs to 13 residues. CDR3 in amino acids: CASSTWVQETQYF. Here the CDR3 DNA reads TGTGCCAGCAGCACGTGGGTCCAAGAGACCCAGTACTTC.